This T cell receptor beta chain was recorded in a study of blood T cell repertoires in COVID-19. Across the study: The United States, Italy and Spain supplied acute and convalescent COVID-19 samples. The cDNA or gDNA used as material had been derived from T cells, B-cell-depleted T cells, or PBMCs.

Per the original methods: By means of reference gene primer amplification, nucleated cell counts were estimated. The protocol was immunoSEQ multiplex PCR, while the TCRdb copy is restricted to in-frame clones and leaves out a portion. That table gives V, J and clone size, and the DNA gave D and trimming. The sample lists 90,000 to 150,000 clones, about four fifths seen once, with approximately 4.2% in the top ten. CDR1 is SGHRS, CDR2 YFSETQ, per germline. Trimming took off 3 bases at V and 2 bases at J, with 16 bases between the two ends. This CDR3 has 16 amino acids. The material sequenced was peripheral blood. The chain couples TRBV5-1 to TRBJ2-3; D possibly corresponds to TRBD2 (6 bases). The clonotype was recovered from a woman of 80 years or more with acute or convalescent COVID-19. This chain's CDR3 is CASSYHRDFHTDTQYF. The CDR3 coding sequence is TGCGCCAGCAGCTACCACCGGGACTTCCACACAGATACGCAGTATTTT. The full variable domain, completed using reference TRBV5-1 and TRBJ2-3, is KAGVTQTPRYLIKTRGQQVTLSCSPISGHRSVSWYQQTPGQGLQFLFEYFSETQRNKGNFPGRFSGRQFSNSRSEMNVSTLELGDSALYLCASSYHRDFHTDTQYFGPGTRLTVL.